Described below is a single TCR beta chain sequence and its context. Its target is not known. V dropped 6 bases and J dropped 3; count of bases not matched to a gene: 8. CDR3 length: 15 residues. The germline V gene has CDR1 MNHNS and CDR2 SASEGT. This record belongs to a study of shared clonotypes between healthy human individuals. Study-wide points: The diversity represented, both genetic and in exposure history, was limited by few donors.

Using immunoSEQ multiplex PCR, the repertoire was profiled, and TCRdb retains in-frame clones only, with some absent. The sample includes around 95,000 clones, around 47% of them seen just once. Material: PBMCs. The chain carries TRBV6-1 and TRBJ1-5; 7 nucleotides match TRBD1. This receptor was obtained from a woman between 40 and 50 years old in good health. Some clones in this sample may be carry-over from other donors' samples. CDR3 region: CASRSGQSYNQPQHF. CDR3 in DNA: TGTGCCAGCAGATCGGGACAGAGCTACAATCAGCCCCAGCATTTT.